These 24 T cell receptor beta chains originate from one sample sequenced in a study of blood T cell repertoires in COVID-19. Only in-frame clones appear in the TCRdb table, and some are missing; sequencing was by immunoSEQ multiplex PCR. This repertoire shows 200,000 to 250,000 clones, roughly 88% found once; its top ten account for approximately 6%. Sequenced sample: peripheral blood. These receptors originate from a woman at least 80 years old with COVID-19, enrolled during active disease.

The rearrangement uses TRBV7-8 and TRBJ2-5, with a possible D match to TRBD2 (5 bases). V lost 5 bases and J lost 3, with 10 bases in between. This CDR3 is built from 13 residues. Per germline, CDR1 SGHVS and CDR2 FQNEAQ. The CDR3 sequence: CASSRGSEETQYF. CDR3 DNA: TGTGCCAGCAGCCGAGGGTCAGAAGAGACCCAGTACTTC.

This chain connects TRBV19 to TRBJ1-5; 8 bases map to TRBD1. The V segment lost 7 bases and the J segment 6 bases; nucleotides outside the gene matches: 8. Looked up from germline, CDR1 is LNHDA and CDR2 is SQIVND (reference sequence). The CDR3 runs 14 residues. The CDR3: CASKRRDRGQPQHF. The CDR3 coding sequence is TGTGCCAGTAAACGGCGAGACAGGGGTCAGCCCCAGCATTTT.

J is TRBJ2-6 and V is TRBV2, with unresolved D. The CDR3 spans 15 residues. Germline V gene sequence: CDR1 SNHLY, CDR2 FYNNEI. V was cut by 1 base and J by 4 bases, with 8 bases left in between. CDR3: CASSEVVTGANVLTF. CDR3 nucleotide sequence: TGTGCCAGCAGTGAAGTGGTGACAGGGGCCAACGTCCTGACTTTC.

The rearrangement links TRBV7-9 to TRBJ1-4; TRBD1 agrees at 7 bases. V dropped 3 bases and J dropped 10; count of bases not matched to a gene: 5. The CDR3 covers 13 residues. Germline V lookup: CDR1 SEHNR, CDR2 FQNEAQ (reference sequence). The CDR3 DNA sequence: TGTGCCAGCAGCTTGGCAGGGGGAGCAAAACTGTTTTTT. Its protein product is CASSLAGGAKLFF.

The V gene is TRBV7-2, the J gene TRBJ2-2, with TRBD2 matching over 7 bases. The CDR3 loop spans 16 amino acids. Germline V gene data show CDR1 as SGHTA and CDR2 as FQGNSA. V trimming: 5 bases; J trimming: 2 bases; junction bases outside the gene matches: 8. CDR3 region: CASSALSGPNTGELFF. CDR3 nucleotides: TGTGCCAGCAGCGCCCTTAGCGGGCCTAACACCGGGGAGCTGTTTTTT.

This chain uses TRBV6-5 with TRBJ1-1; 7 bases agree with TRBD1. Trimming at V came to 6 bases and at J to 4 bases, leaving 11 bases not matched to a gene. CDR3 length equals 15 residues. Germline loops: CDR1 MNHEY, CDR2 SVGAGI. DNA of the CDR3: TGTGCCAGCAGCACAGGGGTCGGAAGACTCACTGAAGCTTTCTTT. It is translated as CASSTGVGRLTEAFF.

The J gene is TRBJ1-2, the V gene TRBV15, with D perhaps TRBD1 (6 bases). Germline CDR1 LNHNV, CDR2 YYDKDF (reference sequence). This CDR3 is 14 amino acids long. V dropped 0 bases and J dropped 4 bases, with 9 bases sitting between them. CDR3 sequence (DNA): TGTGCCACCAGCAGAGAGGGGGCACGCTATGGCTACACCTTC. Translation gives CATSREGARYGYTF.

The rearrangement links TRBV18 to TRBJ1-2, with D possibly TRBD1 on 5 matching bases. V was cut by 5 bases and J by 4 bases, with 11 bases left in between. The CDR3 spans 13 residues. CDR1 is KGHSH and CDR2 is LQKENI in the germline V gene. DNA for the CDR3: TGTGCCAGCTCAACTGCGGGGCTCTATGGCTACACCTTC. Encoded protein: CASSTAGLYGYTF.

V gene TRBV28 combines with J gene TRBJ1-1; D perhaps matches TRBD1 (5 bases). The CDR3 covers 13 residues. Germline V gives CDR1 MDHEN, CDR2 SYDVKM. V shed 3 bases and J shed 8 bases, with 13 bases lying between them. CDR3 DNA: TGTGCCAGCAGTTTGGAAGGGGTTGGGGAAGCTTTCTTT. It is translated as CASSLEGVGEAFF.

The count of this clone is one. The CDR3 DNA follows: TGCGCCAGCAGCAGGGGACAGGGGAACACTGAAGCTTTCTTT. It specifies CASSRGQGNTEAFF. The chain couples TRBV5-1 to TRBJ1-1, with 9 nucleotides matching TRBD1. From germline, CDR1 is SGHRS and CDR2 YFSETQ. Trimming cost V 4 bases and J 1 base; bases outside gene matches: 2. The CDR3 length is 14 residues.

The gene calls are TRBV10-3 and TRBJ2-3, with 8 bases lining up with TRBD1. This CDR3 is 15 amino acids long. Looked up from germline, CDR1 is ENHRY and CDR2 is SYGVKD. The V gene end was trimmed by 10 bases and the J gene end by 1 base; junction bases not matched to a gene: 10. CDR3 sequence (DNA): TGTGCCACCGAGCACCCGGGACAGGGCACAGATACGCAGTATTTT. It codes for CATEHPGQGTDTQYF.

The genes are TRBV5-4 and TRBJ2-4; D may be TRBD1 (7 bases). The CDR3 spans 16 residues. The V gene's germline CDR1 is SGHNT and CDR2 YYREEE (reference sequence). Trimming took 2 bases from V and 8 from J, leaving 20 bases between them. The CDR3 nucleotides read TGTGCCAGCAGCTTTGTCGGAGGGGGCGGTAGGGACATTCAGTACTTC. It yields the protein CASSFVGGGGRDIQYF.

This chain connects TRBV30 to TRBJ2-3; TRBD1 aligns across 7 bases. CDR1 GTSNPN and CDR2 SVGIG come from the germline V gene (reference sequence). CDR3 length: 13 amino acids. V was clipped by 8 bases and J by 1 base; unmatched bases: 6. The CDR3 is CARAGQGTDTQYF. The CDR3 DNA reads TGTGCCAGAGCAGGACAGGGCACAGATACGCAGTATTTT.

Only a few counts were recorded for this clone. The chain is built from TRBV6-2 or TRBV6-3 and TRBJ1-2; the match to TRBD1 covers 10 bases. CDR3 size: 13 residues. The V segment lost 2 bases and the J segment 9 bases; nucleotides outside the gene matches: 3. Germline V gives CDR1 MNHEY, CDR2 SVGEGT. CDR3 sequence (DNA): TGTGCCAGCAGTTACCAGGGACAGGGGAGCTACACCTTC. As protein: CASSYQGQGSYTF.

Only a few counts were recorded for this clone. The chain combines TRBV28 with TRBJ1-6; tentative D call: TRBD1 (6 bases). Germline V lookup: CDR1 MDHEN, CDR2 SYDVKM. CDR3 length: 16 amino acids. V was pared by 5 bases and J by 3 bases, with 14 bases between. CDR3: CASSPWKGVYNSPLHF. The CDR3 DNA is TGTGCCAGCAGTCCCTGGAAGGGGGTCTATAATTCACCCCTCCACTTT.

The chain combines TRBV11-2 with TRBJ2-3; D may be TRBD2 (5 bases). Germline CDR1 is SGHAT and CDR2 is FQNNGV. The CDR3 consists of 15 residues. V was clipped by 4 bases and J by 1 base, with 12 bases between them. The CDR3: CASSSGRTGTDTQYF. The CDR3 DNA is TGTGCCAGCAGCTCGGGAAGAACAGGCACAGATACGCAGTATTTT.

The chain combines TRBV11-2 with TRBJ1-1; TRBD1 might be the D (5 bases). V shed 3 bases and J shed 5 bases, with 13 bases lying between them. CDR3 length: 14 amino acids. The V gene's germline CDR1 is SGHAT and CDR2 FQNNGV. This chain's CDR3 is CASSFPGGLTEAFF. Written as DNA, the CDR3 is TGTGCCAGCAGCTTCCCTGGGGGGTTGACTGAAGCTTTCTTT.

This clone has a single count. The genes are TRBV27 and TRBJ2-2; D not certain. V was trimmed by 4 bases and J by 5 bases, leaving 5 bases between them. This CDR3 has 12 residues. Germline V gene data show CDR1 as MNHEY and CDR2 as SMNVEV (reference sequence). CDR3: CASSSLTGELFF. In DNA form, the CDR3 reads TGTGCCAGCAGTTCTCTGACCGGGGAGCTGTTTTTT.

The gene calls are TRBV5-4 and TRBJ2-2, with 12 nucleotides matching TRBD2. CDR1 and CDR2 (germline): SGHNT, YYREEE (reference sequence). The CDR3 covers 18 residues. Trimming removed 4 bases from V and 5 bases from J; junction bases left unmatched: 12. The CDR3 protein is CASSGGLAGYTGTGELFF. CDR3 sequence (DNA): TGTGCCAGCAGCGGCGGACTAGCGGGGTACACTGGGACCGGGGAGCTGTTTTTT.

The gene calls are TRBV28 and TRBJ2-5, with D possibly matching TRBD2 (5 bases). The CDR3 runs 13 residues. The germline gives CDR1 MDHEN, CDR2 SYDVKM. Trimming removed 2 bases from V and 1 base from J, with 5 bases in between. The CDR3 here is CASSLLAQETQYF. CDR3 nucleotides: TGTGCCAGCAGTTTACTAGCCCAAGAGACCCAGTACTTC.

This clone came up once. The chain is built from TRBV3-1 (or the pseudogene TRBV3-2) and TRBJ2-5, with a possible D match to TRBD2 (5 bases). Trimming cost V 4 bases and J 4 bases, with 16 bases left between them. The CDR3 length is 15 residues. The germline V gene has CDR1 LGHDT and CDR2 YNNKEL (reference sequence). For the CDR3, the DNA is TGTGCCAGCAGCCTTGCGACCGGGATTTCAGAGACCCAGTACTTC. The encoded protein is CASSLATGISETQYF.

V gene TRBV3-1 (or the pseudogene TRBV3-2) combines with J gene TRBJ1-1; D might be TRBD1 (5 bases). Germline CDR1 is LGHDT and CDR2 is YNNKEL (reference sequence). The V gene lost 4 bases and the J gene lost 0 bases, with 6 bases spanning the gap. The CDR3 totals 13 residues. The CDR3 spells CASSLQVNTEAFF. DNA of the CDR3: TGTGCCAGCAGCCTACAGGTGAACACTGAAGCTTTCTTT.

The chain carries TRBV28 and TRBJ1-2; the D is unclear. Trimming left V 8 bases short and J 12 bases short, with 22 bases between. Germline V gene data show CDR1 as MDHEN and CDR2 as SYDVKM. The CDR3 spans 13 residues. CDR3 sequence (DNA): TGTGCCAGCCGAAATGGGAGGATCCTTTCCCACACCTTC. Protein: CASRNGRILSHTF.

The gene calls are TRBV29-1 and TRBJ1-4; tentative D call: TRBD1 (6 bases). The CDR3 consists of 12 residues. The V gene's germline CDR1 is SQVTM and CDR2 ANQGSEA. Trimming cost V 8 bases and J 8 bases, with 15 bases left between them. The CDR3: CSIRYQGEKLFF. CDR3 coding DNA: TGCAGCATCCGTTATCAGGGGGAAAAACTGTTTTTT.